Only a few counts were recorded for the clone carrying this T cell receptor (beta chain). The ends were cut back, 0 bases at V and 0 bases at J, with 11 bases in the middle. Germline V gives CDR1 DFQATT, CDR2 SNEGSKA (reference sequence). The CDR3 consists of 15 residues. One entry per CDR3 protein results from TCRdb running MiXCR on the 5' RACE reads. Here the sample spans hundreds of thousands of distinct CDR3 sequences, 21% being singletons. This sample was included in a study of identical twins. These data were also filed under a second study, of T cells expressing NK-cell markers.

V gene TRBV20-1 combines with J gene TRBJ2-5, with D perhaps assigned TRBD1 or TRBD2 (5 bases each). The sequenced sample was PBMCs. The TCR sequence derives from a woman between 18 and 29 years old in good health. The CDR3 DNA reads TGCAGTGCTAGAGAGGGACCACTAAACCAAGAGACCCAGTACTTC. Amino acid sequence: CSAREGPLNQETQYF.